The clone carrying this T cell receptor (beta chain) was seen just once. This sample was taken from a study of glioma-infiltrating T cells after dendritic cell vaccination. About the study: Autologous tumor lysate was loaded overnight onto monocyte-derived dendritic cells grown 7 to 8 days with IL-4 and GM-CSF.

Documented time point: after dendritic cell vaccination, including at tumor progression/relapse. The CDR3 sequence is 15 residues long. Germline trimming cut 5 bases from V and 5 bases from J; bases unmatched to any gene: 9. The V gene's germline CDR1 is MDHEN and CDR2 SYDVKM. Amplification used 60 V beta primers and 13 J beta primers. TCRdb's copy holds only in-frame clones and misses some; the assay was immunoSEQ multiplex PCR. The top ten hold 11% of the sample, which has approximately 60,000 clones, more than 75% seen once. This chain links TRBV28 with TRBJ1-1, with TRBD1 identical over 9 bases. The receptor was derived from a human donor with glioblastoma. The source was blood, collected after dendritic cell vaccination. This CDR3 is CASSTRDRVETEAFF. CDR3 DNA: TGTGCCAGCAGTACGAGGGACAGGGTAGAGACTGAAGCTTTCTTT.